These 9 T cell receptor beta chains came from one sample sequenced in a study of cytomegalovirus exposure and HLA in healthy donors. PCR primers comprised 60 Vbeta and 13 Jbeta primers. Generated by immunoSEQ multiplex PCR, the TCRdb table keeps only in-frame clones and is missing some. With about 200,000 clones in the sample, the ten largest clones hold about 1.1%. The sequencing input was PBMCs. Source of these receptors: a girl aged 2-9 years in good health and CMV-seropositive.

The V gene is TRBV7-9, the J gene TRBJ2-5; possible D gene TRBD1, 6 bases. The CDR3 extends over 14 amino acids. V lost 4 bases and J lost 5, with 14 bases in between. Germline CDR1 is SEHNR and CDR2 is FQNEAQ (reference sequence). In nucleotides, the CDR3 is TGTGCCAGCAGCTCAGGGGCCAAGACGGAGACCCAGTACTTC. As protein: CASSSGAKTETQYF.

V gene TRBV29-1 combines with J gene TRBJ2-7; 8 bases line up with TRBD2. The CDR3 has 12 residues. Germline lookup yields CDR1 SQVTM and CDR2 ANQGSEA. The CDR3 spells CGAGGDSYEQYF. The CDR3 coding sequence is TGCGGCGCGGGGGGCGACTCCTACGAGCAGTACTTC.

The chain carries TRBV28 and TRBJ2-7; a weak D match, TRBD1 (6 bases). Per germline, CDR1 MDHEN and CDR2 SYDVKM. CDR3 length: 14 amino acids. V dropped 5 bases and J dropped 3 bases, with 14 bases sitting between them. The CDR3 spells CASSATGFNYEQYF. The CDR3, as DNA: TGTGCCAGCAGTGCCACAGGGTTTAACTACGAGCAGTACTTC.

This chain joins TRBV15 and TRBJ2-5, with D perhaps matching TRBD2 (5 bases). The DNA end is more similar to TRBJ2-7, so the J call may be wrong. CDR1 is LNHNV and CDR2 is YYDKDF in the germline V gene (reference sequence). The CDR3 runs 13 residues. The CDR3 DNA is TGTGCCACCAGTTCGCGAGGGCGCTACGAGCAGTACTTC. It encodes CATSSRGRYEQYF.

V usage is TRBV10-2 and J usage is TRBJ2-5; 8 bases match TRBD2. The J call is doubtful: the DNA matches TRBJ2-7 better. CDR3 size: 16 residues. Germline V gene data show CDR1 as WSHSY and CDR2 as SAAADI. The CDR3 nucleotides are TGCGCCAGCAGGGCAAAAGCGGGAGAGGGCTCCTACGAGCAGTACTTC. Protein: CASRAKAGEGSYEQYF.

The V call is TRBV7-8, the J call TRBJ2-1, with D perhaps matching TRBD2 (6 bases). Germline assignment: CDR1 SGHVS and CDR2 FQNEAQ. With 6 bases removed from V and 9 bases from J, the gap between germline ends came to 12 bases. This CDR3 contains 12 residues. The CDR3 region has the DNA TGTGCCAGCAGACCAAGGGGAGGTGAGCAGTTCTTC. The encoded protein is CASRPRGGEQFF. Supplemented by reference TRBV7-8 and TRBJ2-1, the full variable domain reads GAGVSQSPRYKVAKRGQDVALRCDPISGHVSLFWYQQALGQGPEFLTYFQNEAQLDKSGLPSDRFFAERPEGSVSTLKIQRTQQEDSAVYLCASRPRGGEQFFGPGTRLTVL.

This sequence joins TRBV15 and TRBJ2-1; 7 bases are a match to TRBD2. V gave up 6 bases and J gave up 6 bases; unmatched junction bases: 5. The CDR3 runs to 13 residues. Germline values: CDR1 LNHNV, CDR2 YYDKDF (reference sequence). The CDR3 bases are TGTGCCACCAGGAAAGGGACTATCAATGAGCAGTTCTTC. Translated: CATRKGTINEQFF.

This sequence joins TRBV7-9 and TRBJ2-6; 8 bases align to TRBD1. The CDR3 length is 18 residues. With V trimmed by 4 bases and J by 4 bases, 12 bases remained unmatched. CDR1 and CDR2 from the germline V gene are SEHNR and FQNEAQ (reference sequence). The CDR3 here is CASSSLARQGKGANVLTF. The CDR3 DNA is TGTGCCAGCAGCTCGCTAGCCCGACAGGGGAAAGGGGCCAACGTCCTGACTTTC.

The chain joins TRBV6-1 to TRBJ1-1; D gene ambiguous. The CDR3 is 12 residues long. Trimming left V 5 bases short and J 5 bases short, with 9 bases between. Germline V gives CDR1 MNHNS, CDR2 SASEGT. DNA for the CDR3: TGTGCCAGCAGTCTATTTGATACTGAAGCTTTCTTT. Translation: CASSLFDTEAFF.